This T cell receptor (beta chain) was identified in a study of cytomegalovirus exposure and HLA in healthy donors. Findings and caveats of the study: Rare sequences made up most TCRs, while some public TCRs were found in many donors.

60 Vbeta and 13 Jbeta primers were used in PCR. Assay: immunoSEQ multiplex PCR; the TCRdb copy retains only in-frame clones and omits some. The sample consists of 150,000 to 200,000 clones, 65% to 80% of them appearing once. Note on this clone: Its antigen is unidentified.

This clonotype was obtained from a male donor in good health and CMV-seronegative. Sequencing input: PBMCs.

The CDR3 loop reads CASSLRDRQETQYF. The CDR3 bases are TGCGCCAGCAGCTTGAGGGACAGACAAGAGACCCAGTACTTC. The chain carries TRBV5-1 and TRBJ2-5, with TRBD1 identical over 7 bases. V lost 1 base, J lost 2 bases, and 2 bases stayed unmatched. The germline V gene encodes CDR1 SGHRS and CDR2 YFSETQ. This CDR3 is built from 14 residues.